This is a list of T cell receptor beta chains from one sample in a study of cytomegalovirus exposure and HLA in healthy donors. Method: immunoSEQ multiplex PCR; TCRdb's copy keeps in-frame clones and lacks some. Of more than 50,000 clones listed, more than 85% are singletons. The sequenced sample was PBMCs. The receptor source for this set is a woman aged 25 to 45 in good health and CMV-seronegative. The CDR3 runs from the conserved cysteine through the conserved F or W. The order of the fields is D gene, V gene, J gene, clone size, CDR3 protein, CDR3 DNA. A D gene is named only where the DNA matches it firmly. A clone size is listed for some rows: how often the clone was seen (once, few, many), or a class if it is expanded.

D gene: -; V gene: TRBV19; J gene: TRBJ1-2; clone size: -; CDR3 protein: CATLGHGYTF; CDR3 DNA: TGTGCCACCCTGGGGCATGGCTACACCTTC
D gene: -; V gene: TRBV7-6; J gene: TRBJ2-1; clone size: -; CDR3 protein: CASSPRGEGESEQFF; CDR3 DNA: TGTGCCAGCAGCCCCAGGGGGGAAGGGGAGAGTGAGCAGTTCTTC
D gene: TRBD2; V gene: TRBV6-5; J gene: TRBJ2-7; clone size: -; CDR3 protein: CASSKSGTFYEQYF; CDR3 DNA: TGTGCCAGCAGTAAAAGCGGGACCTTCTACGAGCAGTACTTC
D gene: TRBD1; V gene: TRBV6-1; J gene: TRBJ2-2; clone size: -; CDR3 protein: CATTDRVVTGELFF; CDR3 DNA: TGTGCCACTACCGACAGGGTCGTAACCGGGGAGCTGTTTTTT
D gene: TRBD2; V gene: TRBV5-4; J gene: TRBJ2-1; clone size: once; CDR3 protein: CASSLGGGGAHNEQFF; CDR3 DNA: TGTGCCAGCAGCTTGGGCGGCGGGGGGGCTCACAATGAGCAGTTCTTC
D gene: -; V gene: TRBV27; J gene: TRBJ1-1; clone size: -; CDR3 protein: CASSLAQLNTEAFF; CDR3 DNA: TGTGCCAGCAGTTTAGCCCAGTTGAACACTGAAGCTTTCTTT
D gene: TRBD1; V gene: TRBV10-3; J gene: TRBJ2-1; clone size: -; CDR3 protein: CAISEPTGGNEQFF; CDR3 DNA: TGTGCCATCAGTGAGCCGACAGGGGGCAATGAGCAGTTCTTC
D gene: TRBD2; V gene: TRBV19; J gene: TRBJ2-3; clone size: -; CDR3 protein: CASSLAGGQDTQYF; CDR3 DNA: TGTGCCAGTAGTCTAGCGGGAGGGCAAGATACGCAGTATTTT
D gene: -; V gene: TRBV18; J gene: TRBJ2-7; clone size: -; CDR3 protein: CASSPRKVTGWGEQYF; CDR3 DNA: TGTGCCAGCTCACCACGGAAGGTAACAGGGTGGGGTGAGCAGTACTTC
D gene: -; V gene: TRBV18; J gene: TRBJ1-1; clone size: -; CDR3 protein: CASSIDRMNTEAFF; CDR3 DNA: TGTGCCAGCTCAATCGACAGGATGAACACTGAAGCTTTCTTT
D gene: -; V gene: TRBV29-1; J gene: TRBJ2-7; clone size: -; CDR3 protein: CSVQRDIHEQYF; CDR3 DNA: TGCAGCGTCCAAAGGGACATTCACGAGCAGTACTTC
D gene: -; V gene: TRBV29-1; J gene: TRBJ2-5; clone size: -; CDR3 protein: CSVEDVFPQETQYF; CDR3 DNA: TGCAGCGTTGAAGACGTCTTTCCCCAAGAGACCCAGTACTTC
D gene: -; V gene: TRBV5-1; J gene: TRBJ1-1; clone size: -; CDR3 protein: CASSAGTANTEAFF; CDR3 DNA: TGCGCCAGCAGCGCGGGGACGGCGAACACTGAAGCTTTCTTT
D gene: TRBD1; V gene: TRBV10-3; J gene: TRBJ1-2; clone size: once; CDR3 protein: CAISVASGTGNDGYTF; CDR3 DNA: TGTGCCATCAGTGTCGCCTCCGGGACAGGGAACGACGGCTACACCTTC
D gene: -; V gene: TRBV7-3; J gene: TRBJ2-1; clone size: -; CDR3 protein: CASSFQPTSRNEQFF; CDR3 DNA: TGTGCCAGCAGCTTCCAACCGACTAGTCGCAATGAGCAGTTCTTC
D gene: -; V gene: TRBV10-2; J gene: TRBJ2-3; clone size: -; CDR3 protein: CASGGDTQYF; CDR3 DNA: TGCGCCAGTGGGGGGGATACGCAGTATTTT
D gene: -; V gene: TRBV7-2; J gene: TRBJ1-2; clone size: -; CDR3 protein: CASSPRTAGGNYGYTF; CDR3 DNA: TGTGCCAGCAGCCCGCGGACCGCGGGCGGTAACTATGGCTACACCTTC
D gene: -; V gene: TRBV20-1; J gene: TRBJ2-7; clone size: -; CDR3 protein: CSARGGDEQYF; CDR3 DNA: TGCAGTGCTAGAGGGGGCGACGAGCAGTACTTC
D gene: -; V gene: TRBV5-1; J gene: TRBJ1-1; clone size: -; CDR3 protein: CASSDLQAVGEAFF; CDR3 DNA: TGCGCCAGCAGTGACCTACAGGCCGTGGGTGAAGCTTTCTTT
D gene: TRBD1; V gene: TRBV27; J gene: TRBJ1-1; clone size: -; CDR3 protein: CASSFVAQGAPNTEAFF; CDR3 DNA: TGTGCCAGCAGTTTCGTCGCCCAGGGGGCGCCTAACACTGAAGCTTTCTTT
D gene: TRBD1; V gene: TRBV30; J gene: TRBJ1-2; clone size: -; CDR3 protein: CAWTGSYGYTF; CDR3 DNA: TGTGCGTGGACAGGGTCTTATGGCTACACCTTC
D gene: -; V gene: TRBV28; J gene: TRBJ1-2; clone size: -; CDR3 protein: CASSRTGGIANYGYTF; CDR3 DNA: TGTGCCAGCAGTCGTACGGGGGGGATAGCTAACTATGGCTACACCTTC
D gene: -; V gene: TRBV21-1; J gene: TRBJ2-7; clone size: -; CDR3 protein: CASSKLRWQGRNYEQYF; CDR3 DNA: TGTGCCAGCAGCAAACTAAGATGGCAGGGGAGAAACTACGAGCAGTACTTC
D gene: -; V gene: TRBV7-2; J gene: TRBJ2-7; clone size: -; CDR3 protein: CASSSGNYEQYF; CDR3 DNA: TGTGCCAGCAGCTCCGGGAACTACGAGCAGTACTTC
D gene: -; V gene: TRBV18; J gene: TRBJ1-1; clone size: -; CDR3 protein: CASSPKETAKAFF; CDR3 DNA: TGTGCCAGCTCACCAAAGGAGACGGCCAAAGCTTTCTTT
D gene: -; V gene: TRBV7-2; J gene: TRBJ2-1; clone size: -; CDR3 protein: CASSLNLFVPRDRYNEQFF; CDR3 DNA: TGTGCCAGCAGCTTAAACCTCTTCGTCCCTAGAGATCGCTACAATGAGCAGTTCTTC
D gene: -; V gene: TRBV20-1; J gene: TRBJ2-5; clone size: -; CDR3 protein: CSALKETQYF; CDR3 DNA: TGCAGTGCCCTAAAAGAGACCCAGTACTTC
D gene: -; V gene: TRBV4-1; J gene: TRBJ1-5; clone size: once; CDR3 protein: CASSPDRSVQAQHF; CDR3 DNA: TGCGCCAGCAGCCCCGACCGTAGTGTTCAGGCCCAGCATTTT
D gene: -; V gene: TRBV6-6; J gene: TRBJ2-7; clone size: -; CDR3 protein: CASSYSTDSSYEQYF; CDR3 DNA: TGTGCCAGCAGTTACTCGACCGACAGCTCCTACGAGCAGTACTTC
D gene: TRBD1; V gene: TRBV5-4; J gene: TRBJ2-1; clone size: -; CDR3 protein: CASSLVRSWTGGNEQFF; CDR3 DNA: TGTGCCAGCAGCTTGGTACGGTCCTGGACAGGGGGCAATGAGCAGTTCTTC
D gene: TRBD2; V gene: TRBV18; J gene: TRBJ2-3; clone size: -; CDR3 protein: CASSRTSGRGTDTQYF; CDR3 DNA: TGTGCCAGCTCGCGGACTAGCGGCCGGGGCACAGATACGCAGTATTTT
D gene: -; V gene: TRBV19; J gene: TRBJ2-2; clone size: -; CDR3 protein: CASSIDPRGADGELFF; CDR3 DNA: TGTGCCAGTAGTATAGACCCTCGGGGGGCGGACGGGGAGCTGTTTTTT
D gene: TRBD1; V gene: TRBV6-4; J gene: TRBJ2-3; clone size: -; CDR3 protein: CASSEGQGADTQYF; CDR3 DNA: TGTGCCAGCAGTGAGGGACAGGGGGCAGATACGCAGTATTTT
D gene: TRBD1; V gene: TRBV19; J gene: TRBJ2-4; clone size: -; CDR3 protein: CASSLGQGEKNIQYF; CDR3 DNA: TGTGCCAGTAGCCTGGGCCAGGGGGAGAAAAACATTCAGTACTTC
D gene: -; V gene: TRBV4-1; J gene: TRBJ2-1; clone size: -; CDR3 protein: CASSLGQFYNEQFF; CDR3 DNA: TGCGCCAGCAGCCTCGGACAGTTCTACAATGAGCAGTTCTTC
D gene: TRBD1; V gene: TRBV6-6; J gene: TRBJ2-4; clone size: -; CDR3 protein: CASRPGQETKNIQYF; CDR3 DNA: TGTGCCAGCAGACCCGGACAGGAGACAAAAAACATTCAGTACTTC
D gene: -; V gene: TRBV13; J gene: TRBJ2-7; clone size: once; CDR3 protein: CASSLRGETYEQYF; CDR3 DNA: TGTGCCAGCAGCTTACGCGGGGAGACCTACGAGCAGTACTTC
D gene: TRBD2; V gene: TRBV19; J gene: TRBJ2-2; clone size: -; CDR3 protein: CASSFPRLAGAAWTGELFF; CDR3 DNA: TGTGCCAGTAGCTTCCCGAGACTAGCGGGAGCGGCTTGGACCGGGGAGCTGTTTTTT
D gene: -; V gene: TRBV10-3; J gene: TRBJ2-5; clone size: -; CDR3 protein: CAISEREETQYF; CDR3 DNA: TGTGCCATCAGTGAGCGGGAAGAGACCCAGTACTTC
D gene: -; V gene: TRBV27; J gene: TRBJ1-4; clone size: -; CDR3 protein: CASSIRQAGELFF; CDR3 DNA: TGTGCCAGCAGTATTCGACAGGCGGGTGAACTGTTTTTT